This T cell receptor beta chain was captured in a study of blood T cell repertoires in COVID-19. About the study: The origin of the acute and convalescent COVID-19 samples was the United States, Italy and Spain.

This CDR3 is built from 17 residues. Original processing notes: Amplification with reference gene primers provided the estimates of nucleated cell counts. The data were produced by immunoSEQ multiplex PCR, yet TCRdb's version contains in-frame clones alone and is incomplete. That table supplies the V and J calls and clone size; D and trimming were determined from the DNA. The sample includes 120,000 to 150,000 clones, approximately 84% of them seen just once. This clone was recorded a few times. Across 20 to 25 US areas, participants ranged in age from roughly 18 to 95 years. This clonotype originated in a woman aged 50 to 60 with acute COVID-19. V and J are TRBV21-1 and TRBJ2-1; TRBD2, as called in the table, went unchecked against the DNA. TRBV21-1 is a known pseudogene. Specimen: PBMCs or T cells enriched from blood (not recorded which). The CDR3 loop is CASSKMPTSESYNEQFF. The DNA for the CDR3 is TGTGCCAGCAGCAAAATGCCGACTAGCGAGTCCTACAATGAGCAGTTCTTC.